This T cell receptor (beta chain) is from a study of shared clonotypes between healthy human individuals. Study overall: Three CD4 naive, three CD4 memory, two CD8 naive and one CD8 memory plate were used per donor.

This CDR3 has 15 residues. V was clipped by 6 bases and J by 7 bases; unmatched bases: 8. Germline assignment: CDR1 SNHLY and CDR2 FYNNEI. Sorted subsets were amplified in replicate PCRs using 200 to 250 ng DNA, 30,000 to 35,000 T cell genomes. Repertoires were generated with immunoSEQ multiplex PCR, while TCRdb's copy carries only in-frame clones and drops some. The table has about 1 million clones, about 75% seen once. Whole-study findings and limits: When compared with the clonotypes that were shared by all four sorted-subset donors, the non-shared clonotypes turned out to have lower generation probabilities.

Everyone who donated was a Caucasian adult who lived in Nashville, Tennessee. On this clone: As yet, its antigen is unknown.

The receptor was derived from a man aged 18 to 35 in good health. The rearrangement uses TRBV2 and TRBJ2-3; 12 bases align to TRBD2. Sequenced material: memory CD4+ T cells sorted from blood. Subset reported: CD45RA-negative fraction. The CDR3 sequence: CASSSTSGGVYTQYF. The CDR3 DNA sequence: TGTGCCAGCAGCTCGACTAGCGGGGGTGTTTATACGCAGTATTTT.